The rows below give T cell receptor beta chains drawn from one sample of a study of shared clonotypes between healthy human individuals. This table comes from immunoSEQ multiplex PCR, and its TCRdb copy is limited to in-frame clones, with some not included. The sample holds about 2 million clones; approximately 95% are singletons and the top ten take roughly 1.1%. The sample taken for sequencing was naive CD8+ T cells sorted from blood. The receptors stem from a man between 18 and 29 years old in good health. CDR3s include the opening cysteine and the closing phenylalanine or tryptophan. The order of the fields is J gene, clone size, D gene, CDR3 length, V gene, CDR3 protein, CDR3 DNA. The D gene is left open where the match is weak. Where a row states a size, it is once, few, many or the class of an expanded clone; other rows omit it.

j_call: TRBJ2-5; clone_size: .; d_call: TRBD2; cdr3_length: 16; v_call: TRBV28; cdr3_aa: CASSYPSGIVQETQYF; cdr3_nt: TGTGCCAGCAGTTACCCTAGCGGGATAGTACAAGAGACCCAGTACTTC
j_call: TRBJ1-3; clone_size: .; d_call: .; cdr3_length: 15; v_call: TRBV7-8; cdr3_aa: CASSAQGSSGNTIYF; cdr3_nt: TGTGCCAGCAGCGCCCAGGGGAGCTCTGGAAACACCATATATTTT
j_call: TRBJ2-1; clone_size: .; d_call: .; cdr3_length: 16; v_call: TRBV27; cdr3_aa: CASSSRTVNSYNEQFF; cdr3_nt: TGTGCCAGCAGTTCGAGGACAGTCAATTCCTACAATGAGCAGTTCTTC
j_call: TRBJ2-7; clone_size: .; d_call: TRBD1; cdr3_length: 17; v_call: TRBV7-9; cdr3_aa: CASSLTGQGTGSYEQYF; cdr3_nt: TGTGCCAGCAGCTTAACGGGACAGGGGACGGGATCCTACGAGCAGTACTTC
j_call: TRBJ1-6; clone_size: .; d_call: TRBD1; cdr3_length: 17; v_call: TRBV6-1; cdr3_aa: CASSEKGTGGHNSPLHF; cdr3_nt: TGTGCCAGCAGTGAAAAAGGGACAGGGGGCCATAATTCACCCCTCCACTTT
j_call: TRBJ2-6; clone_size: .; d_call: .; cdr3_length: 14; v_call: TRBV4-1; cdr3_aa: CASRQFSGANVLTF; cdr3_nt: TGCGCCAGCAGACAATTCTCTGGGGCCAACGTCCTGACTTTC
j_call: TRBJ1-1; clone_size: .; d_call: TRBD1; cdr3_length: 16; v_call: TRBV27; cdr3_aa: CASSELPGQGNTEAFF; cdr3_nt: TGTGCCAGCAGTGAATTACCGGGACAGGGGAACACTGAAGCTTTCTTT
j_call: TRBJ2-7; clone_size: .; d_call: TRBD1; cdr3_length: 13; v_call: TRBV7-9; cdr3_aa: CASSFPDRAEQYF; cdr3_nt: TGTGCCAGCAGCTTTCCGGACAGGGCCGAGCAGTACTTC
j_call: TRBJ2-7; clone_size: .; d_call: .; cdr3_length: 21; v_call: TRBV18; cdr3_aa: CASSPKRLELERARSSYEQYF; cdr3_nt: TGTGCCAGCTCACCAAAGCGATTAGAATTGGAGCGGGCTAGAAGCTCCTACGAGCAGTACTTC
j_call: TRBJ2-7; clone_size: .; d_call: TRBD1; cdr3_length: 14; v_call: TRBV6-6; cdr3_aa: CASLNRGTPYEQYF; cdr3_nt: TGTGCCAGCCTTAACAGGGGTACTCCCTACGAGCAGTACTTC
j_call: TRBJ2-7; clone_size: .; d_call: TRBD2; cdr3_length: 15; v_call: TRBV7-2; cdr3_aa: CASSLVAGGNYEQYF; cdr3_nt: TGTGCCAGCAGCTTAGTAGCGGGAGGGAATTACGAGCAGTACTTC
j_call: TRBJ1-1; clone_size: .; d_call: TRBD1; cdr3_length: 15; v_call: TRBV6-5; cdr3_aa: CASRPKDRFWTEAFF; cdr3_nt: TGTGCCAGCCGGCCAAAGGACAGGTTCTGGACTGAAGCTTTCTTT
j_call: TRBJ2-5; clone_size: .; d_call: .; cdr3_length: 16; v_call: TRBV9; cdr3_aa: CASSVGGRALDETQYF; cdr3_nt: TGTGCCAGCAGCGTAGGGGGCAGGGCATTGGATGAGACCCAGTACTTC
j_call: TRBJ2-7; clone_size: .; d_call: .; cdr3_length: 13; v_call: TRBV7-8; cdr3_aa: CASSSTRPFEQYF; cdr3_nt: TGTGCCAGCAGCTCCACAAGGCCTTTTGAGCAGTACTTC
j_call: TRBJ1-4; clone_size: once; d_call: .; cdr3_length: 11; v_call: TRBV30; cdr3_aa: CAWSTAEKLFF; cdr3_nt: TGTGCCTGGAGTACGGCTGAAAAACTGTTTTTT
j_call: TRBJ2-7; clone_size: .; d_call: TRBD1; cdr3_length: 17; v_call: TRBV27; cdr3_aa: CASSLTRQGTSSYEQYF; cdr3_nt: TGTGCCAGCAGTTTAACCCGACAGGGTACCAGCTCCTACGAGCAGTACTTC
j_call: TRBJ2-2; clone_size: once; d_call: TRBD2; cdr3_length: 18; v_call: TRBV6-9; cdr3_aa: CASTVRGTSRTASGELFF; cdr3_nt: TGTGCCAGCACGGTGAGGGGGACTAGTAGGACCGCATCCGGGGAGCTGTTTTTT
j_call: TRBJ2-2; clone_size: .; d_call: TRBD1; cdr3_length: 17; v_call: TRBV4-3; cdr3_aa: CASSQDWGQGVIGELFF; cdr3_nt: TGCGCCAGCAGCCAAGATTGGGGACAGGGGGTCATCGGGGAGCTGTTTTTT
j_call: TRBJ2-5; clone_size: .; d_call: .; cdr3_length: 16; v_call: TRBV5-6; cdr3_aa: CASSLGADIYQETQYF; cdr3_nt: TGTGCCAGCAGCTTGGGGGCGGACATCTACCAAGAGACCCAGTACTTC
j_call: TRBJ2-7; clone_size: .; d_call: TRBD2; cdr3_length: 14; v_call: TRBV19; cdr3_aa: CASRTSGGAYEQYF; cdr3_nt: TGTGCCAGTAGAACTAGCGGGGGGGCCTACGAGCAGTACTTC
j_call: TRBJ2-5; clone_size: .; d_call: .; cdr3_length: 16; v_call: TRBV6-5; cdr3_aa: CASSYEGVSIWETQYF; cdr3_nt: TGTGCCAGCAGTTACGAGGGAGTTTCAATTTGGGAGACCCAGTACTTC
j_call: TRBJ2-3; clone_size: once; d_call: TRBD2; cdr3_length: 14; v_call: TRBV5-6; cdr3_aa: CASLGGLQPDTQYF; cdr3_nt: TGTGCCAGCCTTGGGGGACTACAACCAGATACGCAGTATTTT
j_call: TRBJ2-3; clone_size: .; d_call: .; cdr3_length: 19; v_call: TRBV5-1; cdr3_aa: CASSLGWSVEEPSTDTQYF; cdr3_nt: TGCGCCAGCAGCTTAGGGTGGTCTGTCGAGGAGCCCTCAACAGATACGCAGTATTTT
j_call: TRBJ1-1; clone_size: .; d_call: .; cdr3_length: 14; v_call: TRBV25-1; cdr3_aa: CASISPGVNTEAFF; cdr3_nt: TGTGCCAGCATCTCCCCAGGGGTGAACACTGAAGCTTTCTTT
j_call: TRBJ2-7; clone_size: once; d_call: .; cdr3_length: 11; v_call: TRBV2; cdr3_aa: CASRGGYEQYF; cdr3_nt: TGTGCCAGCCGAGGGGGCTACGAGCAGTACTTC
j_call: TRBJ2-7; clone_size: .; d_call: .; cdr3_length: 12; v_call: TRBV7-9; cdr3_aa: CASSLAAYEQYF; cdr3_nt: TGTGCCAGCAGCTTAGCTGCCTACGAGCAGTACTTC
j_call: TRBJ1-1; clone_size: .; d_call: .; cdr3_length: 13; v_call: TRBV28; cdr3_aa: CASSYNRNTEAFF; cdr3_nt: TGTGCCAGCAGTTACAACAGGAACACTGAAGCTTTCTTT
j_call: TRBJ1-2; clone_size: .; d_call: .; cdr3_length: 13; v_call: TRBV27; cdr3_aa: CASSLGRAYGYTF; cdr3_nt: TGTGCCAGCAGTTTAGGTAGAGCGTATGGCTACACCTTC
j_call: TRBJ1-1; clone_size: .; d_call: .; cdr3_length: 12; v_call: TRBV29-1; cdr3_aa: CSWRGENTEAFF; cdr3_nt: TGCAGCTGGAGAGGGGAGAACACTGAAGCTTTCTTT
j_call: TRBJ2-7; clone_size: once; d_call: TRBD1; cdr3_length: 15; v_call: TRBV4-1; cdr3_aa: CASSQTGTGLYEQYF; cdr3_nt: TGCGCCAGCAGCCAGACTGGGACAGGGCTCTACGAGCAGTACTTC
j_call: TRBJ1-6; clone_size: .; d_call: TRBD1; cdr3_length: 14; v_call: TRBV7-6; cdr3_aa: CASSLPGGNSPLHF; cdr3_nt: TGTGCCAGCAGCTTACCAGGGGGCAATTCACCCCTCCACTTT
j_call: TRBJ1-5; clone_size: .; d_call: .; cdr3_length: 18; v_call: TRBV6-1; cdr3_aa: CASSEGIAGSYSNQPQHF; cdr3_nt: TGTGCCAGCAGTGAAGGAATCGCGGGTTCCTATAGCAATCAGCCCCAGCATTTT
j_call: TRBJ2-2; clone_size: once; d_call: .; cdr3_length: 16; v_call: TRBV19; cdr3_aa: CASSLFGRGSPGELFF; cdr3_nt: TGTGCCAGTAGCCTCTTCGGGCGTGGGAGCCCCGGGGAGCTGTTTTTT
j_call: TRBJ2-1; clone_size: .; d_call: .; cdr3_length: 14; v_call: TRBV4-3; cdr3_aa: CASSQDSLANEQFF; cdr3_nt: TGCGCCAGCAGCCAAGACAGTCTAGCCAATGAGCAGTTCTTC
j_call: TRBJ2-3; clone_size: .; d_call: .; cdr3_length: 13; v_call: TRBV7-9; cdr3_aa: CASSLGATDTQYF; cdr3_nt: TGTGCCAGCAGCTTAGGGGCCACAGATACGCAGTATTTT
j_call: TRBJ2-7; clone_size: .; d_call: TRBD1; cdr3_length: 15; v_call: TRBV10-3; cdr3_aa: CAISEDRVYRDEQYF; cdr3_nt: TGTGCCATCAGCGAAGACAGGGTTTATAGGGACGAGCAGTACTTC
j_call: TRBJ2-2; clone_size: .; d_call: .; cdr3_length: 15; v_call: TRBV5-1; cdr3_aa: CASSLVQDSTGELFF; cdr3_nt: TGCGCCAGCAGCTTGGTACAGGATAGTACCGGGGAGCTGTTTTTT
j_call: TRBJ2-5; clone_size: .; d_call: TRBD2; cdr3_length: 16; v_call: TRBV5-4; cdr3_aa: CASSSPGGGPQETQYF; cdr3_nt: TGTGCCAGCAGCTCCCCGGGGGGGGGTCCGCAAGAGACCCAGTACTTC
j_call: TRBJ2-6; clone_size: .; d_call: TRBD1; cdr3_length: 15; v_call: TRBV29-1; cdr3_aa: CSVRGQGHGANVLTF; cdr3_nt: TGCAGCGTCAGGGGGCAGGGGCATGGGGCCAACGTCCTGACTTTC
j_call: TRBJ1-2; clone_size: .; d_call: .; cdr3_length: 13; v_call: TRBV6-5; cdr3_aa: CASTGGANYGYTF; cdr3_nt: TGTGCCAGCACTGGGGGAGCTAACTATGGCTACACCTTC
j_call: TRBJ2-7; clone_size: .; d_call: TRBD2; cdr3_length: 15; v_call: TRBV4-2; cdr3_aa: CASSQGEGEGWEQYF; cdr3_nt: TGTGCCAGCAGCCAAGGGGAGGGTGAGGGATGGGAGCAGTACTTC
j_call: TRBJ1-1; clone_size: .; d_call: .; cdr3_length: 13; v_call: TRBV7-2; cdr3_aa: CASRPAVGTEAFF; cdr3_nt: TGTGCCAGCCGGCCGGCGGTGGGGACTGAAGCTTTCTTT
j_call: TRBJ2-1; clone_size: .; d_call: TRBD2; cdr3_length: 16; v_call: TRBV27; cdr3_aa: CASSLSWLAGVGEQFF; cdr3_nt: TGTGCCAGCAGTTTATCGTGGCTAGCGGGAGTAGGTGAGCAGTTCTTC
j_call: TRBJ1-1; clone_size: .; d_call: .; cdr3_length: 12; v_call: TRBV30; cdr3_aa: CAWTSKSTEAFF; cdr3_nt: TGTGCCTGGACCTCAAAGTCCACTGAAGCTTTCTTT
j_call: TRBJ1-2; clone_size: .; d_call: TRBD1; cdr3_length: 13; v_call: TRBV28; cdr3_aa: CASSYGTGYGYTF; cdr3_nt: TGTGCCAGCAGTTATGGGACAGGCTATGGCTACACCTTC
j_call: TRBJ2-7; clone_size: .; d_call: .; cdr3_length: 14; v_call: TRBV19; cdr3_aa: CASSPGGAAYEQYF; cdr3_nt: TGTGCCAGTAGCCCGGGTGGGGCCGCCTACGAGCAGTACTTC
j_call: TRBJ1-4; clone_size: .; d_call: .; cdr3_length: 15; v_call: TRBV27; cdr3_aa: CASSSAKATNEKLFF; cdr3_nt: TGTGCCAGCAGTTCGGCAAAAGCAACTAATGAAAAACTGTTTTTT
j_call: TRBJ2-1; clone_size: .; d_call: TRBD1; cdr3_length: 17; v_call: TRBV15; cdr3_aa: CATSRSSGTGVGNEQFF; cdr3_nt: TGTGCCACCAGCAGATCCTCCGGGACAGGGGTTGGGAATGAGCAGTTCTTC
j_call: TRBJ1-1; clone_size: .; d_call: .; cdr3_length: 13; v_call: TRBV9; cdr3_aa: CASSPRDRPEAFF; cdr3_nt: TGTGCCAGCAGCCCTCGAGACAGACCTGAAGCTTTCTTT
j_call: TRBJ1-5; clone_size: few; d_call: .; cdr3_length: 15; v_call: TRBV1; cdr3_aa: CTSSQDRGSNQPQHF; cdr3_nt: TGCACCAGCAGCCAAGACAGGGGAAGTAATCAGCCCCAGCATTTT
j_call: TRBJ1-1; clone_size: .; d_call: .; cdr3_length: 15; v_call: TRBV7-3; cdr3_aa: CASSPPGASLAEAFF; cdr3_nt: TGTGCCAGCAGCCCCCCGGGGGCTTCACTCGCTGAAGCTTTCTTT
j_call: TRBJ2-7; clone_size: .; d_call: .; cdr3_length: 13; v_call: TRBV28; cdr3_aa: CASSLAGAGEQYF; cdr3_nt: TGTGCCAGCAGTCTCGCAGGGGCGGGCGAGCAGTACTTC
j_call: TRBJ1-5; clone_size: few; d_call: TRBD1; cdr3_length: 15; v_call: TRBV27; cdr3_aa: CASRGGQGRNQPQHF; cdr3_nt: TGTGCCAGCAGGGGAGGACAGGGCCGCAATCAGCCCCAGCATTTT
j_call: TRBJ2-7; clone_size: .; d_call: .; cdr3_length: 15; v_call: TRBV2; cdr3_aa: CASSEGWAVSYEQYF; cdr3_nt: TGTGCCAGCAGTGAAGGATGGGCGGTTTCCTACGAGCAGTACTTC
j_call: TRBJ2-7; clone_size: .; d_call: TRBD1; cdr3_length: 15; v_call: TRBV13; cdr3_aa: CASSSDRGAPYEQYF; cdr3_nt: TGTGCCAGCAGCTCTGACAGGGGGGCCCCTTACGAGCAGTACTTC
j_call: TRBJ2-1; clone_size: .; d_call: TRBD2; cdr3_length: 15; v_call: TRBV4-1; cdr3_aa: CASSQDVGRRNEQFF; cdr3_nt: TGCGCCAGCAGCCAAGATGTCGGGAGGAGGAATGAGCAGTTCTTC
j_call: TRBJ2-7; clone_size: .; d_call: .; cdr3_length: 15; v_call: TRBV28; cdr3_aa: CASSFLPGSSYEQYF; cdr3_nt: TGTGCCAGCAGTTTTTTGCCAGGGTCCAGCTACGAGCAGTACTTC
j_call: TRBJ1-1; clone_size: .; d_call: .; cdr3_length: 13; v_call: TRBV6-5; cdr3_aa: CASSPSENTEAFF; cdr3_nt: TGTGCCAGCAGTCCCAGCGAGAACACTGAAGCTTTCTTT
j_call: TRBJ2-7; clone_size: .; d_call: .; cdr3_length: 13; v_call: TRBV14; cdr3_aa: CASSEDIAYEQYF; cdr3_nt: TGTGCCAGCAGCGAGGACATAGCCTACGAGCAGTACTTC